The 21 T cell receptor beta chains below all came from one sample that was sequenced in a study of human T cells and chemical hapten exposure. MiXCR, applied by TCRdb to the RACE reads, yields one record per CDR3 protein. The table shows roughly 100,000 distinct CDR3 sequences, with around 10% occurring only once. As for time point: patch test 1, 2 weeks after DPC sensitization. Specified treatment: therapeutic diphenylcyclopropenone sensitization with weekly scalp DPC. The sequences come from whole blood, collected in connection with sensitization to the hapten diphenylcyclopropenone (DPC). The receptor set was obtained from a woman aged 40 to 50 with alopecia areata. Some clones in this sample may be carry-over from other donors' samples.

This rearrangement joins TRBV2 to TRBJ2-1; 12 bases align to TRBD2. CDR3 length: 16 residues. In germline, CDR1 is SNHLY, CDR2 FYNNEI. Trimming took 5 bases from V and 8 from J; bases not matched to a gene: 10. The CDR3 nucleotides are TGTGCCAGCAGTCGAACTAGCGGGAGGCTAGGGGATGAGCAGTTCTTC. Translation: CASSRTSGRLGDEQFF.

Here the CDR3 reads CASSYSPGAFNQPQHF. The CDR3 DNA reads TGTGCCAGCAGTTACTCTCCGGGGGCCTTCAATCAGCCCCAGCATTTT. J is TRBJ1-5 and V is TRBV6-6; TRBD1 might be the D (6 bases). Trimming shortened V by 0 bases and J by 3 bases, and 12 bases separated the two germline ends. This CDR3 has 16 residues. Germline CDR1 and CDR2: MNHNY and SVGAGI (reference sequence).

The sample holds many counts of this clonotype. This rearrangement joins TRBV10-3 to TRBJ1-1; D unclear. The V end lost 6 bases, the J end lost 1 base, and 18 bases lay between the germline ends. This CDR3 spans 16 amino acids. Germline V lookup: CDR1 ENHRY, CDR2 SYGVKD. The chain's CDR3 is CAIRRGTPGENTEAFF. The DNA of the CDR3 is TGTGCCATCAGGCGGGGAACCCCCGGGGAGAACACTGAAGCTTTCTTT.

This chain links TRBV27 with TRBJ2-7; 10 bases are shared with TRBD2. After removal of 4 bases from V and 4 bases from J, the junction contained 16 bases not matched to a gene. This CDR3 contains 18 residues. Germline lookup yields CDR1 MNHEY and CDR2 SMNVEV (reference sequence). The CDR3 protein is CASSSPTSRLAGGYEQYF. The CDR3 DNA reads TGTGCCAGCAGTTCACCAACTTCAAGACTAGCGGGTGGATACGAGCAGTACTTC.

This clonotype appeared many times. The germline gene is not matched at one end of the junction; a read error may be the cause. The J gene is TRBJ1-1, the V gene TRBV12-5, with D possibly being TRBD1 (6 bases). From germline, CDR1 is LGHNT and CDR2 FRNRAP. This CDR3 region has 12 residues. The CDR3 bases are TGTGCTAGTGGTCGTTCTTCCGGACAGCCGCGATTT. Protein sequence: CASGRSSGQPRF.

This clonotype was counted between two and nine times. The chain has TRBV6-5 and TRBJ1-6; D gene uncertain. CDR3 size: 14 residues. Germline CDR1 and CDR2: MNHEY and SVGAGI. The germline V and J ends were trimmed by 0 bases and 7 bases, with 7 bases remaining between them. The CDR3 DNA reads TGTGCCAGCAGTTACTCTGCCAGAAATTCACCCCTCCACTTT. It encodes CASSYSARNSPLHF.

In the case of this clonotype: Compared with germline, one end of the junction differs, possibly owing to a read error. The chain couples TRBV5-1 to TRBJ2-1; 11 positions match TRBD2. The CDR3 runs to 16 residues. Germline CDR1 SGHRS, CDR2 YFSETQ. CDR3 protein: CTSSSLAGGQNNEQFF. CDR3 bases: TGCACCAGCAGCTCCTTAGCGGGAGGGCAGAACAATGAGCAGTTCTTC.

This clonotype showed up many times. The chain is built from TRBV5-4 and TRBJ2-1, with TRBD2 matching over 12 bases. The CDR3 consists of 16 residues. V trimming: 4 bases; J trimming: 2 bases; junction bases outside the gene matches: 4. CDR1 is SGHNT and CDR2 is YYREEE in the germline V gene (reference sequence). For the CDR3, the DNA is TGTGCCAGCAGCAGGACTAGCGGGAACACCTACAATGAGCAGTTCTTC. Encoded protein: CASSRTSGNTYNEQFF.

This clonotype has a count of ten or more. J is TRBJ2-3 and V is TRBV7-2, with 11 positions matching TRBD2. Germline lookup yields CDR1 SGHTA and CDR2 FQGNSA. This CDR3 has 15 residues. With 5 bases clipped from V and 6 bases from J, the junction kept 7 bases outside the gene matches. CDR3 nucleotides: TGTGCCAGCAGCCTACCGACTAGCGGGGCCGATACGCAGTATTTT. Translating it yields CASSLPTSGADTQYF.

V usage is TRBV10-3 and J usage is TRBJ2-5; D is perhaps TRBD1 or TRBD2 (5 bases each). V was pared by 1 base and J by 1 base, with 10 bases between. The germline V gene has CDR1 ENHRY and CDR2 SYGVKD. CDR3 length: 15 residues. Written as DNA, the CDR3 is TGTGCCATCAGTGAGTTAATCGGGACCCAAGAGACCCAGTACTTC. It is translated as CAISELIGTQETQYF.

This clonotype occurred a few times. This chain links TRBV6-2 or TRBV6-3 with TRBJ1-4, with TRBD1 matching over 7 bases. From germline, CDR1 is MNHEY and CDR2 SVGEGT. With V trimmed by 6 bases and J by 0 bases, 7 bases remained unmatched. The CDR3 is made up of 16 amino acids. The CDR3 is CASRWGQQTTNEKLFF. The CDR3 DNA reads as TGTGCCAGCAGGTGGGGACAGCAAACAACTAATGAAAAACTGTTTTTT.

For the CDR3, the DNA is TGTGCCAGCAGTTTGGGGGATTTCGGAGATACGCAGTATTTT. Protein product: CASSLGDFGDTQYF. V usage is TRBV12-3 or TRBV12-4 and J usage is TRBJ2-3; the D gene could be TRBD1 or TRBD2 (5 bases each). V was shortened by 3 bases and J by 5 bases, with 12 bases between the two germline ends. The CDR3 extends over 14 amino acids.

This clonotype was found a few times. The rearrangement links TRBV20-1 to TRBJ1-2; D call uncertain. Trimming removed 0 bases from V and 4 bases from J, with 18 bases in between. CDR1 DFQATT and CDR2 SNEGSKA come from the germline V gene (reference sequence). The CDR3 length is 16 residues. CDR3 protein: CSARDREKFGSYGYTF. CDR3 nucleotides: TGCAGTGCTAGAGATAGAGAAAAGTTTGGAAGCTATGGCTACACCTTC.

The rearrangement links TRBV28 to TRBJ2-7; TRBD2 matches 9 bases. Per germline, CDR1 MDHEN and CDR2 SYDVKM. This CDR3 has 15 residues. The V and J ends lost 6 bases and 0 bases, in that order; junction bases with no gene match: 6. The CDR3 DNA sequence: TGTGCCAGCAGCCCAGCGGGGGGACGCTCCTACGAGCAGTACTTC. This sequence encodes CASSPAGGRSYEQYF.

This clonotype showed up many times. The J gene is TRBJ2-1, the V gene TRBV3-1, with 7 bases identical to TRBD2. With 1 base clipped from V and 0 bases from J, the junction kept 3 bases outside the gene matches. This CDR3 is 16 amino acids long. The germline V gene encodes CDR1 LGHDT and CDR2 YNNKEL (reference sequence). CDR3 DNA: TGTGCCAGCAGCCAAGCCCTAGCGGTCTCCTACAATGAGCAGTTCTTC. It codes for CASSQALAVSYNEQFF.

Worth noting for this clonotype: A read error may account for a junction end that differs from germline. V gene TRBV28 combines with J gene TRBJ1-5; 8 positions match TRBD1. Germline V gene sequence: CDR1 MDHEN, CDR2 SYDVKM. The CDR3 length is 15 residues. The CDR3 loop reads CASIRTGNSNQPLHF. CDR3 nucleotide sequence: TGTGCCAGCATCCGGACAGGGAATAGCAATCAGCCCCTGCATTTT.

The rearrangement uses TRBV20-1 and TRBJ1-1; no clear D gene. Germline V gives CDR1 DFQATT, CDR2 SNEGSKA (reference sequence). The V and J ends lost 0 bases and 2 bases respectively, with 10 bases between them. The CDR3 is 14 amino acids. CDR3 DNA: TGCAGTGCTAGAGATGCAAAAGCCAACACTGAAGCTTTCTTT. It translates to CSARDAKANTEAFF.

This chain connects TRBV4-1 to TRBJ1-2; D may be TRBD1 (6 bases). The CDR3 is made up of 15 amino acids. CDR1 and CDR2 (germline): MGHRA, YSYEKL. V dropped 2 bases and J dropped 4 bases, with 14 bases sitting between them. The CDR3 loop is CASSQLQGASYGYTF. The CDR3 DNA is TGCGCCAGCAGCCAACTACAGGGCGCAAGCTATGGCTACACCTTC.

The gene calls are TRBV30 and TRBJ2-7; 9 nucleotides align to TRBD1. V was clipped by 2 bases and J by 2 bases; unmatched bases: 10. Per the germline V gene, CDR1 is GTSNPN and CDR2 is SVGIG (reference sequence). The CDR3 sequence is 16 residues long. The CDR3 here is CAWSRRTGTGTYEQYF. The CDR3, as DNA: TGTGCCTGGAGTCGCCGTACCGGGACAGGGACCTACGAGCAGTACTTC. Full variable domain (missing parts from reference TRBV30 and TRBJ2-7): SQTIHQWPATLVQPVGSPLSLECTVEGTSNPNLYWYRQAAGRGLQLLFYSVGIGQISSEVPQNLSASRPQDRQFILSSKKLLLSDSGFYLCAWSRRTGTGTYEQYFGPGTRLTVT.

The table lists this clonotype with a few counts. The V call is TRBV20-1, the J call TRBJ2-1, with 8 bases aligning to TRBD1. The CDR3 is made up of 14 amino acids. CDR1 and CDR2 from the germline V gene are DFQATT and SNEGSKA (reference sequence). J gave up 8 bases and V 5 bases, and 11 bases lay outside the gene matches. The CDR3 nucleotides read TGCAGTGCTGACCCGTGGCAGGGGGCCCATGAGCAGTTCTTC. Protein product: CSADPWQGAHEQFF.

The chain couples TRBV19 to TRBJ2-2, with a possible D match to TRBD1 (6 bases). V lost 4 bases to trimming and J lost 1 base, with 10 bases between them. This CDR3 spans 15 amino acids. Germline CDR1 LNHDA, CDR2 SQIVND (reference sequence). The CDR3 region has the DNA TGTGCCAGTAGTAGGGAACAGGGGAACACCGGGGAGCTGTTTTTT. Translating gives CASSREQGNTGELFF.